Below, 10 T cell receptor beta chains from the same sample are listed, as sequenced in a study of identical twins. TCRdb re-called the 5' RACE reads through MiXCR, storing one row per CDR3 protein. This sample has some 660,000 distinct CDR3 sequences; more than 6.5% occur once, and the top ten carry roughly 0.9%. These data were also reused for a study on yellow fever vaccine responses in identical twins.

The sample taken for sequencing was PBMCs. These receptors all stem from a woman aged 18 to 35 in good health.

There are a few counts of this clonotype. The J gene is TRBJ2-7, the V gene TRBV21-1; the D segment call TRBD1 is taken from the table without a DNA check. TRBV21-1 represents a pseudogene. This CDR3 has 11 amino acids. In nucleotides, the CDR3 is TGTGCCACCGGACAGGGGCCACATCCCTTCTTC. This codes for CATGQGPHPFF.

The chain couples TRBV12-3 or TRBV12-4 to TRBJ1-1; perhaps TRBD1 as D (5 bases). The V end lost 6 bases, the J end lost 8 bases, and 10 bases lay between the germline ends. The CDR3 length is 11 residues. Written as DNA, the CDR3 is TGTGCCAGCAGGGGACCGCACGAAGCTTTCTTT. It is translated as CASRGPHEAFF.

In this sample, this clonotype turned up a few times. Here the CDR3 DNA reads TGCAGTGCGGGGGGACAGGGTTATAGCAATCAGCCCCAGCATTTT. Residues: CSAGGQGYSNQPQHF. The V and J genes are TRBV20-1 and TRBJ1-5, with 9 nucleotides matching TRBD1. The V gene end was trimmed by 6 bases and the J gene end by 0 bases; junction bases not matched to a gene: 6. CDR1 is DFQATT, CDR2 SNEGSKA, per germline (reference sequence). The length of the CDR3 is 15 residues.

This clonotype has only a few counts. V is TRBV20-1 and J is TRBJ2-7; a weak D match, TRBD1 (5 bases). The length of the CDR3 is 13 residues. CDR1 is DFQATT and CDR2 is SNEGSKA in the germline V gene (reference sequence). V lost 3 bases to trimming and J lost 6 bases, with 15 bases between them. The CDR3 nucleotides are TGCAGTGCTAGGGCGACAGTGACACCCGAGCAGTACTTC. Protein product: CSARATVTPEQYF.

This clonotype has a handful of counts. V gene TRBV6-2 or TRBV6-3 combines with J gene TRBJ2-2, with 7 bases that match TRBD1. Trimming at V came to 3 bases and at J to 0 bases, leaving 4 bases not matched to a gene. Germline V gives CDR1 MNHEY, CDR2 SVGEGT. The CDR3 extends over 16 amino acids. This CDR3 reads CASSYVGTANTGELFF. Here the CDR3 DNA reads TGTGCCAGCAGTTATGTTGGGACAGCGAACACCGGGGAGCTGTTTTTT.

This clonotype came up a few times. CDR3 loop: CASSQEVPLAGVAYEQYF. CDR3 nucleotides: TGCGCCAGCAGCCAAGAGGTCCCACTAGCGGGAGTCGCCTACGAGCAGTACTTC. The rearrangement uses TRBV4-3 and TRBJ2-7, with 11 bases lining up with TRBD2. Trimming removed 0 bases from V and 2 bases from J; junction bases left unmatched: 9. The CDR3 totals 18 residues. The germline V gene has CDR1 LGHNA and CDR2 YSLEER.

This clonotype occurred many times. V usage is TRBV3-1 and J usage is TRBJ2-2, with D uncertain. Looked up from germline, CDR1 is LGHDT and CDR2 is YNNKEL (reference sequence). This CDR3 has 13 residues. V was pared by 6 bases and J by 0 bases, with 5 bases between. The CDR3 sequence is CASRRANTGELFF. As DNA, the CDR3 is TGTGCCAGCAGGCGCGCGAACACCGGGGAGCTGTTTTTT.

The chain uses TRBV3-1 and TRBJ2-5; 9 nucleotides match TRBD2. CDR3 size: 15 residues. Germline CDR1 LGHDT, CDR2 YNNKEL (reference sequence). V shed 5 bases, J shed 5 bases, and the junction held 9 bases outside the gene matches. CDR3 DNA: TGTGCCAGCAGCTTTCTAGCGGGGAGAGGGGAGACCCAGTACTTC. As protein: CASSFLAGRGETQYF.

The V gene is TRBV4-2, the J gene TRBJ2-7, with 14 positions matching TRBD2. The CDR3 sequence is 20 residues long. Germline loops: CDR1 LGHNA, CDR2 YNFKEQ. The J segment lost 0 bases and the V segment lost 4 bases, leaving 14 bases of the junction unmatched. CDR3 sequence reads: CASSPDLPGTSGGFSYEQYF. In DNA, the CDR3 is TGTGCCAGCAGCCCCGACCTCCCCGGGACTAGCGGGGGTTTCTCCTACGAGCAGTACTTC.

This clonotype came up many times. The genes are TRBV6-1 and TRBJ2-3; the D is unclear. The V end lost 8 bases, the J end lost 2 bases, and 20 bases lay between the germline ends. Per germline, CDR1 MNHNS and CDR2 SASEGT. This CDR3 contains 16 residues. CDR3 nucleotide sequence: TGTGCCAGCCGCCTCCGGCCAAACTCCATCACAGATACGCAGTATTTT. Translated: CASRLRPNSITDTQYF.